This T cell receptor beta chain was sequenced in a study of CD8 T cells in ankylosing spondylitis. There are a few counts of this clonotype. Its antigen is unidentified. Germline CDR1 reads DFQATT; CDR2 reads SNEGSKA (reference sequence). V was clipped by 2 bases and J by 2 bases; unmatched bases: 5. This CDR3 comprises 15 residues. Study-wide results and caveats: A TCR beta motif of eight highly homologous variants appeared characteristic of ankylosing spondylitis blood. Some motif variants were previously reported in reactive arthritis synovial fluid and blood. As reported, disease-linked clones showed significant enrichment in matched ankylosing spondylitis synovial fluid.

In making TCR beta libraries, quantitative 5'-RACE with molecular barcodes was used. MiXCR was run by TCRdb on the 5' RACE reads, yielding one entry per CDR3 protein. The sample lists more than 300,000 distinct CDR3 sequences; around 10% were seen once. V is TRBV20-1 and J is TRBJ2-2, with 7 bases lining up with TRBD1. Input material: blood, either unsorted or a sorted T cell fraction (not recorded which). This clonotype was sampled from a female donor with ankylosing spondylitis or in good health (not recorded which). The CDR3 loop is CSARPQGINTGELFF. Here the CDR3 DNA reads TGCAGTGCTAGACCACAGGGGATTAACACCGGGGAGCTGTTTTTT.